This T cell receptor (beta chain) was recovered during a study of human T cells and chemical hapten exposure. Study in general: Weekly scalp doses of diphenylcyclopropenone were given to patients during the roughly 24-week study.

TCRdb processed the RACE reads anew with MiXCR; each CDR3 protein has one entry. The sample records about 290,000 distinct CDR3 sequences, 7.5% to 9% being singletons. This clonotype appeared many times. Time point specified: pre-sensitization, week 0. The sample's treatment: therapeutic diphenylcyclopropenone sensitization with weekly scalp DPC. Every patch test was put on after a blood sample was taken. With 1 base removed from V and 14 bases from J, the gap between germline ends came to 17 bases. CDR3 length equals 13 residues. CDR1 is SGHVS, CDR2 FQNEAQ, per germline. The TCR was taken from a man in his late teens or twenties with alopecia areata. Some clones in this sample may be carry-over from other donors' samples. The chain has TRBV7-8 and TRBJ1-2, with a tentative D call TRBD1 (6 bases). The sample consisted of whole blood, taken in connection with sensitization to the hapten diphenylcyclopropenone (DPC). CDR3 amino acids: CASSLGPEGDRTF. Here the CDR3 DNA reads TGTGCCAGCAGCTTAGGGCCTGAGGGGGATCGTACCTTC. The whole variable domain, filled in from reference TRBV7-8 and TRBJ1-2, reads GAGVSQSPRYKVAKRGQDVALRCDPISGHVSLFWYQQALGQGPEFLTYFQNEAQLDKSGLPSDRFFAERPEGSVSTLKIQRTQQEDSAVYLCASSLGPEGDRTFGSGTRLTVV.